Listed below are T cell receptor beta chains from one sample, sequenced in a study of post-analysis software for immune sequencing data. Each CDR3 protein gets one entry after TCRdb re-called the PCR reads with MiXCR. This table holds about 400,000 distinct CDR3 sequences, around 37% found once. The sequencing input was blood. These receptors all come from a girl aged 5 to 17 with multiple sclerosis. The CDR3 runs from the conserved cysteine through the conserved F or W. Each record gives: CDR3 DNA, CDR3 protein, clone size, J gene, V gene, D gene. The D gene is left open where the match is weak. Part of the rows lack a size; the others show once, few, many or a class for expanded clones.

cdr3_nt: TGTGCCACCAGTGACTATAGGGACACTGAAGCTTTCTTT
cdr3_aa: CATSDYRDTEAFF
clone_size: few
j_call: TRBJ1-1
v_call: TRBV24-1
d_call: .

cdr3_nt: TGTGCCAGCAGTCTCGAGGGGTGGCGCACAGGTACGCAGTATTTT
cdr3_aa: CASSLEGWRTGTQYF
clone_size: .
j_call: TRBJ2-3
v_call: TRBV6-2/TRBV6-3
d_call: .

cdr3_nt: TGTGCCAGCAGCCGAAACACGTGGAGGGAATTGGTAACAGATACGCAGTATTTT
cdr3_aa: CASSRNTWRELVTDTQYF
clone_size: .
j_call: TRBJ2-3
v_call: TRBV7-2
d_call: .

cdr3_nt: TGCGCCAGCAGCAAGGAGGCCGTAAGCAATCAGCCCCAGCATTTT
cdr3_aa: CASSKEAVSNQPQHF
clone_size: few
j_call: TRBJ1-5
v_call: TRBV4-1
d_call: .

cdr3_nt: TGTGCCAGCAGCGGTCGTGACAGGGTCTATGGCTACACCTTC
cdr3_aa: CASSGRDRVYGYTF
clone_size: few
j_call: TRBJ1-2
v_call: TRBV9
d_call: TRBD1

cdr3_nt: TGCAGTGCTATCAGGACTAGAAATGAGCAGTTCTTC
cdr3_aa: CSAIRTRNEQFF
clone_size: many
j_call: TRBJ2-1
v_call: TRBV20-1
d_call: TRBD2

cdr3_nt: TGTGCCAGCAGTGGAGGAGCGGGGGCTGACTATGGCTACACCTTC
cdr3_aa: CASSGGAGADYGYTF
clone_size: .
j_call: TRBJ1-2
v_call: TRBV6-1
d_call: .

cdr3_nt: TGTGCCACGGCCCAGGGTGCTCATCAGCAGTTCTTC
cdr3_aa: CATAQGAHQQFF
clone_size: .
j_call: TRBJ2-1
v_call: TRBV6-2/TRBV6-3
d_call: .

cdr3_nt: TGCAGTGCTAGGGGCAGTGGAAACACCATATATTTT
cdr3_aa: CSARGSGNTIYF
clone_size: once
j_call: TRBJ1-3
v_call: TRBV20-1
d_call: .

cdr3_nt: TGTGCCAGCCGACTGGCCCTCTACGAGCAGTACTTC
cdr3_aa: CASRLALYEQYF
clone_size: few
j_call: TRBJ2-7
v_call: TRBV6-5
d_call: .

cdr3_nt: TGTGCCAGCAGCTTAGTAGGGGCAGGGATGAATCAGCCCCAGCATTTT
cdr3_aa: CASSLVGAGMNQPQHF
clone_size: .
j_call: TRBJ1-5
v_call: TRBV7-9
d_call: .

cdr3_nt: TGTGCCATCAGTTCCTCAAAGGGGACGGCGAAAAACATTCAGTACTTC
cdr3_aa: CAISSSKGTAKNIQYF
clone_size: few
j_call: TRBJ2-4
v_call: TRBV10-3
d_call: .

cdr3_nt: TGTGCCACCAGCAGTGGACCGAATAGCAATCAGCCCCAGCATTTT
cdr3_aa: CATSSGPNSNQPQHF
clone_size: few
j_call: TRBJ1-5
v_call: TRBV15
d_call: .

cdr3_nt: TGCGCCAGCAGCTTGGGTGGACAGGGTGTCCACGAGCAGTACTTC
cdr3_aa: CASSLGGQGVHEQYF
clone_size: .
j_call: TRBJ2-7
v_call: TRBV5-1
d_call: TRBD1

cdr3_nt: TGCAGTGCCCACAGGGGAGGGATGAACACTGAAGCTTTCTTT
cdr3_aa: CSAHRGGMNTEAFF
clone_size: .
j_call: TRBJ1-1
v_call: TRBV20-1
d_call: TRBD1

cdr3_nt: TGTGCCAGCAGTGTTTCGGGGGGGCTCTACAATGAGCAGTTCTTC
cdr3_aa: CASSVSGGLYNEQFF
clone_size: .
j_call: TRBJ2-1
v_call: TRBV2
d_call: TRBD2